This T cell receptor (beta chain) emerged from a study of blood T cells in healthy people across ages. In the study overall: About one barcoded beta molecule per two T cells was the capture yield of template switching. Study results and limitations: It was held that the diversity estimates obtained from one million T cells were underestimates.

Sample-barcoded 5' priming and a J-beta primer mix drove a second PCR of about 6 to 12 cycles. Unique molecular identifiers of 12 random nucleotides labeled each cDNA. TCRdb fed the 5' RACE reads into MiXCR, producing one record per CDR3 protein. This sample yields 1.5 million to 2 million distinct CDR3 sequences, of which about two fifths are seen a single time; roughly 23% belongs to the top ten. Whenever a sample was processed, at least 6.5 million PBMCs were isolated. Germline V lookup: CDR1 LGHNA, CDR2 YSLEER. The CDR3 has 14 amino acids. On this clonotype: Its antigen is not known. One end of the junction does not line up with germline, which may come from a read error.

This rearrangement joins TRBV4-3 to TRBJ2-1; a weak D match, TRBD2 (5 bases). The origin of this receptor is a human donor in good health. Sequenced sample: blood. As DNA, the CDR3 is TGCACCAGCAGCCAATCCCTCGGGAACAATGAGCAGTTCTTC. Translated, it gives CTSSQSLGNNEQFF.